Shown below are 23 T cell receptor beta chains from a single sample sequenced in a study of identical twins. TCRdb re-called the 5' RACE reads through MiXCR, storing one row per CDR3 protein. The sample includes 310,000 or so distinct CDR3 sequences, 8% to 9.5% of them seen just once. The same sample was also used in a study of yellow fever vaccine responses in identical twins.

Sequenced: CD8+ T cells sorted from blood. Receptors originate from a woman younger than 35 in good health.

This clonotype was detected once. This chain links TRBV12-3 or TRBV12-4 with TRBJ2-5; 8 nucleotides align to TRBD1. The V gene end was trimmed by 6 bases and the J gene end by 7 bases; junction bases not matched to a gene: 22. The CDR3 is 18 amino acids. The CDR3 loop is CASSPTVWTGKPPGTQYF. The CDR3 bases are TGTGCCAGCAGCCCCACCGTCTGGACAGGGAAACCTCCAGGGACCCAGTACTTC.

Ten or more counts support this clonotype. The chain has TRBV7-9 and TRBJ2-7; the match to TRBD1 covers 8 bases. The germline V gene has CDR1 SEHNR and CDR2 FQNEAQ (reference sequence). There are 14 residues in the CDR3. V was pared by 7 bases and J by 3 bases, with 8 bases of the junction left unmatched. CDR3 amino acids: CASTVPGQDYEQYF. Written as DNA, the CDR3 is TGTGCCAGCACCGTACCGGGACAGGACTACGAGCAGTACTTC.

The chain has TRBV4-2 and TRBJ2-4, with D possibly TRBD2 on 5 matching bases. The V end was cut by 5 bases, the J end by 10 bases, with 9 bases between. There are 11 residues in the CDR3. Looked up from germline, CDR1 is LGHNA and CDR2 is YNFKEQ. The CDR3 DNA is TGTGCCAGCAGCAGTGGACTGATTCAGTACTTC. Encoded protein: CASSSGLIQYF.

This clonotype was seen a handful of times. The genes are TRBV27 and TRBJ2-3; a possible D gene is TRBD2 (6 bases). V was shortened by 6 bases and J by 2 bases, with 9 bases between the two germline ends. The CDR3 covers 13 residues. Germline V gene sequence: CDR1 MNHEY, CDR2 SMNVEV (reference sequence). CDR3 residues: CASRGLLTDTQYF. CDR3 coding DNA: TGTGCCAGCAGGGGACTCCTCACAGATACGCAGTATTTT.

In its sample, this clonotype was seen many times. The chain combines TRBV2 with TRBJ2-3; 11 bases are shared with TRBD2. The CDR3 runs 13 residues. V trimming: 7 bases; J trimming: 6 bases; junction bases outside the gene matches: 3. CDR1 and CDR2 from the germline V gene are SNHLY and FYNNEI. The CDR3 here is CASKWTSGDTQYF. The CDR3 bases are TGTGCCAGCAAGTGGACTAGCGGGGATACGCAGTATTTT. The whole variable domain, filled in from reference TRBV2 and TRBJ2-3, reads EPEVTQTPSHQVTQMGQEVILRCVPISNHLYFYWYRQILGQKVEFLVSFYNNEISEKSEIFDDQFSVERPDGSNFTLKIRSTKLEDSAMYFCASKWTSGDTQYFGPGTRLTVL.

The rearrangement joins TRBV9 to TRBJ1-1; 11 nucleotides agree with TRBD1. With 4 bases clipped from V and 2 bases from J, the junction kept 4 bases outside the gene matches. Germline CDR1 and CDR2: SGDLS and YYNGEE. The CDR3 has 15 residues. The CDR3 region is CASSSGTGGNTEAFF. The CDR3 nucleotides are TGTGCCAGCAGCTCCGGGACAGGGGGAAACACTGAAGCTTTCTTT.

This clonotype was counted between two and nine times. The CDR3 spells CASSNLPGLAPIPGELFF. CDR3 DNA: TGTGCCAGCAGCAACCTTCCGGGACTAGCGCCGATCCCCGGGGAGCTGTTTTTT. This sequence joins TRBV27 and TRBJ2-2; 10 bases match TRBD2. Germline V gives CDR1 MNHEY, CDR2 SMNVEV (reference sequence). V lost 6 bases, J lost 6 bases, and 16 bases stayed unmatched. The CDR3 runs to 18 residues.

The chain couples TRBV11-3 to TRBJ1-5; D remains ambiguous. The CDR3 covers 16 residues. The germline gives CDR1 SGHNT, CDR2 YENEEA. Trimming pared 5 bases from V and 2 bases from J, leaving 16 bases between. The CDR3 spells CASSPRPGVGNQPQHF. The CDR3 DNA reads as TGTGCCAGCAGCCCCCGACCTGGGGTTGGCAATCAGCCCCAGCATTTT.

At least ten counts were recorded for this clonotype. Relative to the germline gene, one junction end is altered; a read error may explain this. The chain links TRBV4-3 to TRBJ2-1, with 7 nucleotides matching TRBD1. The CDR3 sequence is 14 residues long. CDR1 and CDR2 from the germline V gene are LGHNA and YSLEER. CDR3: CASSPGTAYNEQFF. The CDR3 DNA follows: TGTGCCAGCAGTCCCGGGACAGCTTACAATGAGCAGTTCTTC.

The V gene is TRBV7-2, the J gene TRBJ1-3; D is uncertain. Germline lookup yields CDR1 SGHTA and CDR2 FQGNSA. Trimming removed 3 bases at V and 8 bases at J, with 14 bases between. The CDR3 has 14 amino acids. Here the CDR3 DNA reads TGTGCCAGCAGCTTGACGCCCTCTCTAGACACCATATATTTT. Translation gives CASSLTPSLDTIYF.

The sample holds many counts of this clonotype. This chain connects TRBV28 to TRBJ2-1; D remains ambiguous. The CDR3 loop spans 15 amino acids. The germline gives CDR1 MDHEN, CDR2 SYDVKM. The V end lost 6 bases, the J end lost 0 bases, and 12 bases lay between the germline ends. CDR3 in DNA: TGTGCCAGCAGCCCTAATCCGGTCTCCTACAATGAGCAGTTCTTC. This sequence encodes CASSPNPVSYNEQFF.

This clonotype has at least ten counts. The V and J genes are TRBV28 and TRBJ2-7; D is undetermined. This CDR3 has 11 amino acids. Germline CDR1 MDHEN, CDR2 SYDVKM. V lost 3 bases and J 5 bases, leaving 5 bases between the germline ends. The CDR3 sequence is CASSFTDEQYF. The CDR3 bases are TGTGCCAGCAGTTTCACGGACGAGCAGTACTTC.

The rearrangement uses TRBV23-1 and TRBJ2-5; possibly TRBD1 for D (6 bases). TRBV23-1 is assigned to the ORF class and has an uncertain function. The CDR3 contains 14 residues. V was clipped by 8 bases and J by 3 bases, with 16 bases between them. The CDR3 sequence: CASPQGSWKETQYF. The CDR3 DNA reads TGCGCCAGCCCGCAGGGGTCCTGGAAAGAGACCCAGTACTTC.

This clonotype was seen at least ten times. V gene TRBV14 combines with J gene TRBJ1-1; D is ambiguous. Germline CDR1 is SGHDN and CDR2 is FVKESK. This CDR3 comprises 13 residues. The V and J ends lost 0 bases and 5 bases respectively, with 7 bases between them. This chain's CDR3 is CASSQELRTEAFF. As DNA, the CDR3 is TGTGCCAGCAGCCAAGAATTAAGGACTGAAGCTTTCTTT.

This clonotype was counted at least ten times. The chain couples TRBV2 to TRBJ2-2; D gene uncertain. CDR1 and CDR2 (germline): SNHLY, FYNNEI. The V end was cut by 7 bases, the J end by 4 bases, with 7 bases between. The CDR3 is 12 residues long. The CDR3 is CASMVSTGELFF. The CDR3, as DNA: TGTGCCAGCATGGTATCCACCGGGGAGCTGTTTTTT.

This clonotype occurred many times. This CDR3 reads CATSRDLEGGQPQHF. The CDR3 DNA sequence: TGTGCCACCAGCAGAGATTTGGAAGGGGGTCAGCCCCAGCATTTT. V and J are TRBV15 and TRBJ1-5; D might be TRBD1 (6 bases). The CDR3 is 15 amino acids. Trimming stripped 0 bases from V and 6 bases from J, with 12 bases between. CDR1 and CDR2 from the germline V gene are LNHNV and YYDKDF (reference sequence).

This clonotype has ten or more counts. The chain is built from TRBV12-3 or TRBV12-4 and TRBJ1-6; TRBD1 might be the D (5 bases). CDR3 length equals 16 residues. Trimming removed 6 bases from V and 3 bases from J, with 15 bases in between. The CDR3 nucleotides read TGTGCCAGCAGCTTCAAAGGGGTTCGCTATAATTCACCCCTCCACTTT. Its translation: CASSFKGVRYNSPLHF.

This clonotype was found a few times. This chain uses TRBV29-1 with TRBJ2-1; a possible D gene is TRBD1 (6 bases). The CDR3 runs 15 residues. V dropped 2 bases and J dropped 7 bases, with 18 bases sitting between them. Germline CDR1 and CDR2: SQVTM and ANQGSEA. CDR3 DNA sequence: TGCAGCGTTGAACGTGGGACACACGAGCAGAATGAGCAGTTCTTC. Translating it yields CSVERGTHEQNEQFF.

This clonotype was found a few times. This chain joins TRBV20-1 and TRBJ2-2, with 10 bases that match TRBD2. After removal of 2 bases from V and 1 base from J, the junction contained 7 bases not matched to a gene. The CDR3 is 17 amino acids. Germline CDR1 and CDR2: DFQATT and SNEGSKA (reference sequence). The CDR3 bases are TGCAGTGCTAGACTACCGGGACTAGCGTTGAACACCGGGGAGCTGTTTTTT. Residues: CSARLPGLALNTGELFF.

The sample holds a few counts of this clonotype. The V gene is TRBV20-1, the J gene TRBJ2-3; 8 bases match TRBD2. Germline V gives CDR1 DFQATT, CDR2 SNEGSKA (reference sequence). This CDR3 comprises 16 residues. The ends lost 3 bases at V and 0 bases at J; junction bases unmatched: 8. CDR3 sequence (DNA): TGCAGTGCTAGCGGGGGGGTAGTTATTAGCACAGATACGCAGTATTTT. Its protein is CSASGGVVISTDTQYF.

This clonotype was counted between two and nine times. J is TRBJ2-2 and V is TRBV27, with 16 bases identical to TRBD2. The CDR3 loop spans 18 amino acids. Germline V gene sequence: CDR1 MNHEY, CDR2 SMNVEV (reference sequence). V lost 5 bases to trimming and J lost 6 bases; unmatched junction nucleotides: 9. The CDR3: CASSLLPGLAGGPGELFF. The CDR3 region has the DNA TGTGCCAGCAGTCTACTCCCGGGACTAGCGGGGGGGCCCGGGGAGCTGTTTTTT.

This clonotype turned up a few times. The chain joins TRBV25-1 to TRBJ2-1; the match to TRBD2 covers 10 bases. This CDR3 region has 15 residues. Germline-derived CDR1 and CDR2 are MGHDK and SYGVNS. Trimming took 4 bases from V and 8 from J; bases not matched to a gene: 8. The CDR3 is CASSGLAGAIDEQFF. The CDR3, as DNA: TGTGCCAGCAGTGGGCTAGCGGGAGCTATAGATGAGCAGTTCTTC.

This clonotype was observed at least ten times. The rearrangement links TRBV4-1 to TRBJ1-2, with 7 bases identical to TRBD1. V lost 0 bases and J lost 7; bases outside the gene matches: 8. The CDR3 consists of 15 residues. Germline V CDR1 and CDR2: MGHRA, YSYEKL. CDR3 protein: CASSQDGSQGLGYTF. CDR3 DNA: TGCGCCAGCAGCCAAGATGGGTCACAGGGGCTTGGCTACACCTTC.